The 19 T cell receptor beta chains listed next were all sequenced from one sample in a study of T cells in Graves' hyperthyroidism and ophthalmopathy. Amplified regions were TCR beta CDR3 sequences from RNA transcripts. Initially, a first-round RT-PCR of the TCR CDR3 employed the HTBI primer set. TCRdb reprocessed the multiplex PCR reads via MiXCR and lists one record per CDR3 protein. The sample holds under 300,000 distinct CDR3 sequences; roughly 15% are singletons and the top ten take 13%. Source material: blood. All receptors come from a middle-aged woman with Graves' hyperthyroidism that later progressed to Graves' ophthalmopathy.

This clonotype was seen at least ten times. The chain's CDR3 is CASSITTGGPVEKLFF. CDR3 nucleotide sequence: TGTGCCAGCAGCATAACGACAGGGGGGCCGGTGGAAAAACTGTTTTTT. The genes are TRBV5-5 and TRBJ1-4; TRBD1 agrees at 9 bases. J gave up 8 bases and V 4 bases, and 12 bases lay outside the gene matches. The length of the CDR3 is 16 residues. Germline CDR1 and CDR2: SGHKS and YYEKEE (reference sequence).

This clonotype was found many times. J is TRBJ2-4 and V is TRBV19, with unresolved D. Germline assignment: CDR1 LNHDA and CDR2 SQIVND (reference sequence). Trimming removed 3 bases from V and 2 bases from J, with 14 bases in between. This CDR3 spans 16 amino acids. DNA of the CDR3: TGTGCCAGTAGTATCAGTGTGCTTTTTACCAAAAACATTCAGTACTTC. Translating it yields CASSISVLFTKNIQYF.

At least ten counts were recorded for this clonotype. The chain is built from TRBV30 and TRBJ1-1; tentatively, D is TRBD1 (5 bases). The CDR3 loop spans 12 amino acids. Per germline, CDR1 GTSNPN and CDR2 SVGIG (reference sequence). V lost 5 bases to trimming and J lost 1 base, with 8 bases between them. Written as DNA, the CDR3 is TGTGCCTGGGCAGGGTGGAACACTGAAGCTTTCTTT. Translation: CAWAGWNTEAFF.

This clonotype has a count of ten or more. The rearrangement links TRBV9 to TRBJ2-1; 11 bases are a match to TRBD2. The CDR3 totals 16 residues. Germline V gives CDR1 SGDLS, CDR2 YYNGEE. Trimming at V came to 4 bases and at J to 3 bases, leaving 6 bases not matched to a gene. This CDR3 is CASSSRLAGNYNEQFF. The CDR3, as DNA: TGTGCCAGCAGCTCTCGACTAGCGGGAAACTACAATGAGCAGTTCTTC.

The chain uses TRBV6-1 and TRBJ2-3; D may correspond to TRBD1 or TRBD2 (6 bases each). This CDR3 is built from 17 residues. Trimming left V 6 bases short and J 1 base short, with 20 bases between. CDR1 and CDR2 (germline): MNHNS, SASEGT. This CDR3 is CASRDKVGGRGTDTQYF. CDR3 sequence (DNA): TGTGCCAGCAGAGACAAAGTAGGGGGGAGAGGCACAGATACGCAGTATTTT.

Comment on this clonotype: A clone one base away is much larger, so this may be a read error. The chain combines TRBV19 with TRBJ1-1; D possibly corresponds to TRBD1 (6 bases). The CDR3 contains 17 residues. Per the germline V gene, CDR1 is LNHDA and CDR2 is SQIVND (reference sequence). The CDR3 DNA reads TGTGCCAGTGGACCTCGGACAGAACAAAAATGGAACACTGGAGCTTTCTTT. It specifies CASGPRTEQKWNTGAFF.

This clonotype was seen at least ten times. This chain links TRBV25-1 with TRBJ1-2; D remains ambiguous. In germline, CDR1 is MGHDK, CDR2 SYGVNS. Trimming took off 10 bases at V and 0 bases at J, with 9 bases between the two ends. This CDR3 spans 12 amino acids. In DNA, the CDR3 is TGTGCCAATCGACATTCTAACTATGGCTACACCTTC. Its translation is CANRHSNYGYTF.

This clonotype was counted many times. As DNA, the CDR3 is TGTGCCAGCAGCTTAAGCGGGACTAACTACAATGAGCAGTTCTTC. It encodes CASSLSGTNYNEQFF. The chain links TRBV13 to TRBJ2-1, with 7 bases matching TRBD2. After removal of 2 bases from V and 3 bases from J, the junction contained 4 bases not matched to a gene. Per germline, CDR1 PRHDT and CDR2 FYEKMQ (reference sequence). The CDR3 contains 15 residues.

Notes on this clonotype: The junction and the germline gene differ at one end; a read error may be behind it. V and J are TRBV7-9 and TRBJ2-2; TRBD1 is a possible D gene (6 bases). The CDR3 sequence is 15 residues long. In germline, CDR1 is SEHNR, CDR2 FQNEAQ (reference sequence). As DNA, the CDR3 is TGTGCCAGCAGCTCCTGGACAGTTAACACCGGGAAGCTGTTTTTT. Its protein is CASSSWTVNTGKLFF. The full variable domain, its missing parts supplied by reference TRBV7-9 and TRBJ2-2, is DTGVSQNPRHKITKRGQNVTFRCDPISEHNRLYWYRQTLGQGPEFLTYFQNEAQLEKSRLLSDRFSAERPKGSFSTLEIQRTEQGDSAMYLCASSSWTVNTGKLFFGEGSRLTVL.

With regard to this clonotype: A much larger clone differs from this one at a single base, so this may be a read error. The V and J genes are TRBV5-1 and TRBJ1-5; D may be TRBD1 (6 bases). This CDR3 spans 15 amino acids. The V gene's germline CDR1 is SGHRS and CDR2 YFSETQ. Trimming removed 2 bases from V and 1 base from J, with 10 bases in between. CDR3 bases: TGCGCCAGCAGCTTAGGACAGAGAAGCAATCAGCCCCAGCATTTT. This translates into CASSLGQRSNQPQHF. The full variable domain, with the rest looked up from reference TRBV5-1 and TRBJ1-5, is KAGVTQTPRYLIKTRGQQVTLSCSPISGHRSVSWYQQTPGQGLQFLFEYFSETQRNKGNFPGRFSGRQFSNSRSEMNVSTLELGDSALYLCASSLGQRSNQPQHFGDGTRLSIL.

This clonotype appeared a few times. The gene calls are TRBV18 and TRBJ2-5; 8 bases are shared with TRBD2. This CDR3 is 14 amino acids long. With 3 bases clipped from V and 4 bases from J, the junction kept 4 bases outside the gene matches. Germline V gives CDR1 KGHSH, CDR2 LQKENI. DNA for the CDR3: TGTGCCAGCTCACCCCAAAGCGGGAGAGAGACCCAGTACTTC. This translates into CASSPQSGRETQYF.

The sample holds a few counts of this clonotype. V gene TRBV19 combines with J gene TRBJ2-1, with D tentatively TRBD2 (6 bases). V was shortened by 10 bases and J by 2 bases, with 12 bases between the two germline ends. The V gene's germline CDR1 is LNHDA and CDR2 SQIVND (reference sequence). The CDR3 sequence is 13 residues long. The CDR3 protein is CATAWGAYNEQFF. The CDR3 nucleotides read TGTGCCACCGCATGGGGGGCCTACAATGAGCAGTTCTTC.

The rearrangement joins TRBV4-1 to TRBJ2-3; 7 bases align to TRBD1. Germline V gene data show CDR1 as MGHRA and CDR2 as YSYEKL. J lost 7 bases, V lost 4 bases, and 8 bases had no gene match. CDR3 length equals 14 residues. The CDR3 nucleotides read TGCGCCAGCAGCCCACTGGGACAGTCGTATACGCAGTATTTT. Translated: CASSPLGQSYTQYF.

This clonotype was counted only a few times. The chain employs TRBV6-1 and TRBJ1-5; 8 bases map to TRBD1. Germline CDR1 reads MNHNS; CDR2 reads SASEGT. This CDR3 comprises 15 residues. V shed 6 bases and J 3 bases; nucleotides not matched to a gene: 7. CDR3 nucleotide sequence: TGTGCCAGCAGCCCGACAGGGGCTGACAATCAGCCCCAGCATTTT. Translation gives CASSPTGADNQPQHF.

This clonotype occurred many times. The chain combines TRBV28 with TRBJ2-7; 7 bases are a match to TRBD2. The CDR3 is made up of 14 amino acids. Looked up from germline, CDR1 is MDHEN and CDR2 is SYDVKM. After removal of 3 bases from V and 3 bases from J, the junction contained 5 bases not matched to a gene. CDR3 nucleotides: TGTGCCAGCAGTTTGGTCGGCGGGAGCTACGAGCAGTACTTC. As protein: CASSLVGGSYEQYF.

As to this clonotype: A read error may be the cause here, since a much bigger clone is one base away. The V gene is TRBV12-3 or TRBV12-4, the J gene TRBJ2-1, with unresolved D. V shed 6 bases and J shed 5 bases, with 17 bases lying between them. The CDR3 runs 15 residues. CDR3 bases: TGTGCCAGCAGCCCGTCGGCTCCCCCAAACAATGAGCAGTTCTTC. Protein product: CASSPSAPPNNEQFF.

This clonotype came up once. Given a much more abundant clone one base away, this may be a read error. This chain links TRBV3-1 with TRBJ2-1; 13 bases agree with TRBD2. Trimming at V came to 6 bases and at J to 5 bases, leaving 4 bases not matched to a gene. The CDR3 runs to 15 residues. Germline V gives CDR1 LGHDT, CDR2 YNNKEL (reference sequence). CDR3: CASRQGLAGHNEQFF. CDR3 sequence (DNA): TGTGCCAGCAGGCAGGGACTAGCGGGACACAATGAGCAGTTCTTC.

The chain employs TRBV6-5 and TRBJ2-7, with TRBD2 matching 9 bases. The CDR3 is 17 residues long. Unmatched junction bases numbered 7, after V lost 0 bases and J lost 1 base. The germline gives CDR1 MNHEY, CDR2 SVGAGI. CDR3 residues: CASSYSRTSGRSYEQYF. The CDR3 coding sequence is TGTGCCAGCAGTTACTCGCGGACGAGCGGGAGGTCCTACGAGCAGTACTTC.

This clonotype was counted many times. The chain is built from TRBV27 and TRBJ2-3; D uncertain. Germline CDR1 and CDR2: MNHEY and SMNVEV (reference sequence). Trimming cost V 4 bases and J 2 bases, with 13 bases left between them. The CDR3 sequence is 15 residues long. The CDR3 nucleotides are TGTGCCAGCAGTTCCCGGACCCTCATCACAGATACGCAGTATTTT. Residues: CASSSRTLITDTQYF.